A single T cell receptor (beta chain) is shown here with its context. Its antigen specificity is not known. No much larger clonotype is one base removed from it; base qualities were not supplied. This sample was included in a study of blood T cells in healthy people across ages (dated by TCRdb to the mid-2010s). Concerning the study at large: In model experiments, template switching captured about one uniquely barcoded TCR beta cDNA molecule for every two T cells. Using the same blood draw, the study looked at two additional independent replicas of 1 million unique cDNA reads for two donors, one aged 18 to 30 and the other aged 80 or older. To avoid experimental bias, donors of different ages were distributed randomly across sequencing lanes. The donors were divided into four age groups: young (average around 17 years), middle-aged (under 40), aged (approximately 62) and long-lived (about 79). Using deep sequencing normalized with unique cDNA molecular identifiers, the study measured how TCR beta repertoire diversity changes with age.

Library method: 5' RACE. Sequencing was performed on an Illumina HiSeq 2500. A second roughly 6 to 12 cycle PCR used a sample-barcoded 5' primer and a J-beta primer mix. A template-switch 5' adaptor carrying 12 random nucleotides introduced a unique molecular identifier onto each TCR beta cDNA molecule. Each sample yielded at least 3 million CDR3-containing paired-end reads. The Mint cDNA synthesis kit, primed by a TRBC-specific oligonucleotide, was used to synthesize first-strand cDNA from all RNA. All cDNA was treated with uracil-DNA glycosylase and then went through a first 18-cycle PCR with the universal primers M1SS and BC2_uni_R. The paper's processing steps were these. For normalization, 1 million high-quality reads, each with a distinct molecular identifier, were randomly selected from each sample. Reads with shared molecular identifiers were discarded instead of being binned into consensus sequences. MiTCR, run with a Q25 quality threshold and the strictest error-elimination algorithm, handled CDR3 identification, clonotype clustering and error correction. A nonparametric unseen species model using Euler transformation provided a lower-bound estimate of total TCR beta diversity. TCRdb handled the public reads itself, with Q25 trimming in fastp and clone calling in MiXCR, and kept productive beta chains. Entries that share a CDR3 protein sequence are merged under the most common genes and DNA. TCRdb, not the original authors, processed these V and J calls. This sample gives over 1,300,000 distinct CDR3 sequences in total; approximately 63% of them show up just once. The ten largest clones add up to more than 6% of the sample.

Donors were 39 systemically healthy Caucasian individuals from Russia aged roughly 6 to 100 years. Each donor gave approximately 9.3 milliliters of peripheral blood, collected into EDTA-treated Vacutainer tubes. Ficoll-Paque density-gradient centrifugation was used to isolate PBMCs, with at least 6.5 million per sample. Total RNA, at least 5 micrograms per sample, was extracted from PBMCs with Trizol reagent. For every donor, an aliquot of PBMCs went through flow cytometry to measure the percentages of naive CD45RAhigh/CD27high T cells. V lost 0 bases and J lost 3 bases; the stretch between them is 5 bases long. From the germline V gene, CDR1 is SGHTA and CDR2 is FQGNSA. The CDR3 runs 13 amino acids, cysteine and phenylalanine included. The CDR3 DNA has 39 bases and is translated from base 1. Study-wide findings and limitations: As age increased, observed TCR beta diversity per million T cells dropped in a roughly linear way, and a significant reduction was already evident by age about 40. The CMV infection status of donors was not known, potentially confounding age-related changes in expanded clonotypes. The long-lived group showed more naive CD4+ T cells, fewer expanded clones and increased TCR diversity than the aged group, suggesting age selection. Estimates of total diversity based on one million sequenced T cells were considered lower bounds and underestimates. Observed TCR beta diversity correlated strongly with the percentage of naive T cells measured by flow cytometry. Conclusive comparison of naive and antigen-experienced compartments was prevented by the profiling of bulk unsorted PBMCs.

This receptor was identified in a man younger than 30 in good health. The chain was built from TRBV7-2 and TRBJ1-1; confidence is insufficient to name the D gene. The sample taken for sequencing was blood. The nucleotide sequence is given as TGTGCCAGCAGCTTAGCCGCGTACACTGAAGCTTTCTTT. This sequence encodes CASSLAAYTEAFF.